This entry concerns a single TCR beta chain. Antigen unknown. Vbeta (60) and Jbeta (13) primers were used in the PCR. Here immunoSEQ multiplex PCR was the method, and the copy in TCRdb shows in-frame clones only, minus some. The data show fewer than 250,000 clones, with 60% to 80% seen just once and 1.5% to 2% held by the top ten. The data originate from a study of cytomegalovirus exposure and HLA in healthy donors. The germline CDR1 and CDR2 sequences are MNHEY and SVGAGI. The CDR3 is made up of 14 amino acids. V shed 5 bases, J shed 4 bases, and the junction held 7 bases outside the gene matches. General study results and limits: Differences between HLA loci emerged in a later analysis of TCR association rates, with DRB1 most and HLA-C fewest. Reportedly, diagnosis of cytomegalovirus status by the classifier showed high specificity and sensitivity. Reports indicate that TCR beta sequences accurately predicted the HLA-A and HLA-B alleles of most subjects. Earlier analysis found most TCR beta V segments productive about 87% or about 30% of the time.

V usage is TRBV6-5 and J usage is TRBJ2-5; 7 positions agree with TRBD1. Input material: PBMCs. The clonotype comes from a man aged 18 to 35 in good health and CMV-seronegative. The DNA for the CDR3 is TGTGCCAGCAGTCGGGACAGTCCGAGAGAGACCCAGTACTTC. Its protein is CASSRDSPRETQYF.